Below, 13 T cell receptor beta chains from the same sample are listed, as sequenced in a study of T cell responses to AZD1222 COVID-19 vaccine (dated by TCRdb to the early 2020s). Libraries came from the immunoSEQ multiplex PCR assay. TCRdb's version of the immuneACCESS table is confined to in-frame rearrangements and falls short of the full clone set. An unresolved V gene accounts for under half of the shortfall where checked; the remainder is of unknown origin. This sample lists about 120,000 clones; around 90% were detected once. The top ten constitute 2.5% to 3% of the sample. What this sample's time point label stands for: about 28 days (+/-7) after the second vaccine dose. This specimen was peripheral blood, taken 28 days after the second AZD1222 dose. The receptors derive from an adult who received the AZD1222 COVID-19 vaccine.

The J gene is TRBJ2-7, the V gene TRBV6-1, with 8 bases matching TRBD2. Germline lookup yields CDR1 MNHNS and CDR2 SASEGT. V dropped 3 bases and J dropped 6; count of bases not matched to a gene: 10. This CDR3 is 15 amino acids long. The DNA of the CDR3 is TGTGCCAGCAGTGACGCGGGGCGGGGGGTGGCCGAGCAGTACTTC. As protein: CASSDAGRGVAEQYF.

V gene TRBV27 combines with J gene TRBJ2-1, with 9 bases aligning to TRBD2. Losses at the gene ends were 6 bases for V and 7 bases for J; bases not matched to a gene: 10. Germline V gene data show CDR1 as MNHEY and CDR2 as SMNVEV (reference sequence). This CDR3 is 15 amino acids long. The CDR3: CASSPRGGVGNEQFF. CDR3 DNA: TGTGCCAGCAGCCCCCGCGGGGGGGTCGGGAATGAGCAGTTCTTC.

CDR3 coding DNA: TGTGCCAGCAGTTACTCTCGCGGGGGCCTTTACAATGAGCAGTTCTTC. Residues: CASSYSRGGLYNEQFF. V usage is TRBV6-2 or TRBV6-3 and J usage is TRBJ2-1, with D maybe TRBD2 (7 bases). V shed 0 bases and J shed 4 bases, with 13 bases lying between them. CDR1 is MNHEY and CDR2 is SVGEGT in the germline V gene. The CDR3 covers 16 residues.

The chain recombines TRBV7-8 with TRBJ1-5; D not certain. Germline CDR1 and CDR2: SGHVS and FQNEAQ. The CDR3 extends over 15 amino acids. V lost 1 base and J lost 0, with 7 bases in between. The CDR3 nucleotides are TGTGCCAGCAGCTTAGATTCAGTTAGCAATCAGCCCCAGCATTTT. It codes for CASSLDSVSNQPQHF.

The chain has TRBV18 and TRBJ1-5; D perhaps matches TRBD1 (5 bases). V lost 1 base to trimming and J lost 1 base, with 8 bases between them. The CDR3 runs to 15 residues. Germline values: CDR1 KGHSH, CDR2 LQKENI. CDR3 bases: TGTGCCAGCTCACCACTGGCAGGGAGCAATCAGCCCCAGCATTTT. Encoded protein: CASSPLAGSNQPQHF.

This chain's CDR3 is CASSFVSGGANEQFF. Here the CDR3 DNA reads TGTGCCAGCAGCTTTGTTAGCGGGGGGGCAAATGAGCAGTTCTTC. The rearrangement uses TRBV7-3 and TRBJ2-1, with 11 bases aligning to TRBD2. This CDR3 region has 15 residues. The germline V gene encodes CDR1 SGHTA and CDR2 FQGTGA. Trimming at V came to 3 bases and at J to 7 bases, leaving 5 bases not matched to a gene.

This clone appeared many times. The chain's CDR3 is CASSLVEQINTEAFF. Written as DNA, the CDR3 is TGTGCCAGCAGCTTAGTCGAACAGATTAACACTGAAGCTTTCTTT. The V gene is TRBV11-2, the J gene TRBJ1-1; D is uncertain. Trimming took 1 base from V and 2 from J, leaving 11 bases between them. Germline V lookup: CDR1 SGHAT, CDR2 FQNNGV. CDR3 length equals 15 residues.

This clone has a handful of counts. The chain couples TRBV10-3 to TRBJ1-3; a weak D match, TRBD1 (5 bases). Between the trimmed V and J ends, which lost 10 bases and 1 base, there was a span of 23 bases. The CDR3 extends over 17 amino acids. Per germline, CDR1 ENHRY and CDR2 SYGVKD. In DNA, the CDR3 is TGTGCCACTGCTCCGGGACTTAGTTTTATTTCTGGAAACACCATATATTTT. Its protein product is CATAPGLSFISGNTIYF.

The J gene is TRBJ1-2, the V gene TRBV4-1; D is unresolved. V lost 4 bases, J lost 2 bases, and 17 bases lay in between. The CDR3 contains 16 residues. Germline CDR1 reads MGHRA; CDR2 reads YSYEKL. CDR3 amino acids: CASSPTGRESNYGYTF. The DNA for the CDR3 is TGCGCCAGCAGCCCCACCGGTAGGGAGTCCAACTATGGCTACACCTTC.

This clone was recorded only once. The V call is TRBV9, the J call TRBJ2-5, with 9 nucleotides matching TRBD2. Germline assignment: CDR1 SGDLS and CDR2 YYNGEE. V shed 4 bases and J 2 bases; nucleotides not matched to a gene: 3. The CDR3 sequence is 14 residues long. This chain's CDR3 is CASSLRGGQETQYF. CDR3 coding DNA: TGTGCCAGCAGCCTGCGGGGGGGTCAAGAGACCCAGTACTTC.

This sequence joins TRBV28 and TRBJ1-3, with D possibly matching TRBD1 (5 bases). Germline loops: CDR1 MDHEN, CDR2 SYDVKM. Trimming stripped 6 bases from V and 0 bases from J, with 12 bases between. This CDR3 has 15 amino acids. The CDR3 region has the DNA TGTGCCAGCAGGCGACAGTTCCCCTCTGGAAACACCATATATTTT. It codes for CASRRQFPSGNTIYF.

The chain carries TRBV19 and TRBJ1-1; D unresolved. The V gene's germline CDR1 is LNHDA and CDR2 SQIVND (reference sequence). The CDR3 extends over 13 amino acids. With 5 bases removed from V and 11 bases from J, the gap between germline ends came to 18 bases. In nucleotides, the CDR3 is TGTGCCAGTAGTCACCAAAGCAGACCGGTCGCTTTCTTT. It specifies CASSHQSRPVAFF. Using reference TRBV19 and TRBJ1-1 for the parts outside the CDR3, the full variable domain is DGGITQSPKYLFRKEGQNVTLSCEQNLNHDAMYWYRQDPGQGLRLIYYSQIVNDFQKGDIAEGYSVSREKKESFPLTVTSAQKNPTAFYLCASSHQSRPVAFFGQGTRLTVV.

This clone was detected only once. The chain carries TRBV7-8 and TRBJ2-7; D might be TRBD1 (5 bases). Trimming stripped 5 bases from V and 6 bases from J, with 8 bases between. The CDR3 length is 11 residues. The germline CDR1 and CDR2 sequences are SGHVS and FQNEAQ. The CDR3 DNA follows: TGTGCCAGCAGCCCCAGGGCCGAGCAGTACTTC. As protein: CASSPRAEQYF.